The source of this TCR beta chain is a study of cytomegalovirus exposure and HLA in healthy donors. Study-wide background: Researchers found that roughly 81% of a few hundred genotyped donors fell within the Caucasian-associated ancestry cluster.

As regards this clone: Its antigen is as yet unknown.

Study-level points and caveats: The study labeled 150 to 200 TCR beta chains cytomegalovirus-associated. Serostatus for CMV was the only available immune exposure information.

PCR was performed using 60 Vbeta and 13 Jbeta primers. Data came from immunoSEQ multiplex PCR; TCRdb stores just in-frame clones and leaves some out. In the table there are approximately 150,000 clones, 72% of which are singletons. J lost 6 bases, V lost 2 bases, and 11 bases had no gene match. This CDR3 comprises 16 residues. The germline V gene encodes CDR1 MNHEY and CDR2 SVGAGI. The sequence derives from a man aged 40-49 years in good health and CMV-seronegative. The chain is built from TRBV6-5 and TRBJ2-3, with TRBD2 matching over 7 bases. Input material: PBMCs. CDR3 amino acids: CASSYHSRLASDTQYF. The CDR3 DNA sequence: TGTGCCAGCAGTTACCACTCGCGACTAGCTTCGGATACGCAGTATTTT.